The entry that follows covers one T cell receptor beta chain sequence. There is no known antigen for this receptor. No base quality information exists; no much larger clone differs at one position. This sample stems from a study of Tregs in tolerant kidney transplant recipients (dated 2019 in TCRdb). Regarding the research as a whole: Before combined kidney and bone marrow transplantation, this study identified donor-specific regulatory T cells using TCRbeta sequencing and then followed those same cells after transplant. TCRbeta repertoire sequencing was used in a few healthy controls to compare several methods for expanding Tregs specific for an allogeneic donor.

For TCRbeta CDR3 sequencing, genomic DNA from the sorted cells was extracted using the QIAGEN DNeasy Blood and Tissue Kit. Through immunoSEQ, high-throughput TCRbeta CDR3 sequencing was done commercially, including PCR amplification with internal controls and bias correction. In the original analysis: Unique productive TCRbeta sequences were defined by CDR3 nucleotide sequence when primers matched and otherwise by CDR3 amino acid sequence together with Vbeta and Jbeta genes. Sorting error was corrected by removing sequences shared between sorted populations at a frequency ratio of 2:1 or less, and the remaining shared sequences were assigned to the higher population. Donor-reactive sequences were defined as at least 5-fold expanded in CFSE-low cells versus unstimulated cells, with frequency of at least 0.01% in CFSE-low cells. Jensen-Shannon divergence calculated on the top 100 TCRbeta sequences ranked by frequency was used to measure repertoire divergence. For any sample with multiple sequencing runs, sorting error was corrected in each run separately before the runs were pooled. The immuneACCESS repertoire file appears here via TCRdb, limited to in-frame rearrangements. These files lack a portion of the clones; in checked studies, under half of the deficit traces to unresolved V genes, and the cause of the others is not known. V and J calls and clone size are as listed in that table; D and trimming were resolved from the DNA. The sample table records around 120,000 clones; around nine tenths of these occur just once. The top ten hold roughly 0.61% of the sample.

From a lookup of the germline V gene, CDR1 and CDR2 are LGHNT and FRNRAP. Inclusive of the bounding cysteine and phenylalanine, the CDR3 is 15 residues long. CDR3 DNA only is kept here, 45 bases in frame from base 1. V trim: 1 base; J trim: 6 bases; unmatched bases: 3. The full study reports these points: The study was constrained by small patient numbers, and validation of the findings is required in larger populations and under other immunosuppression protocols. The most biologically relevant and donor-specific TCRbeta repertoire appeared to be identified by expanding Tregs with activated donor B cells. Biological reproducibility was not directly assessed, although technical replication error appeared to be minimal.

Unstimulated Tregs (CD4+CD25+CD127-), CD4+ non-Tregs (CD4+CD25-), CD4 and CD8 cells were FACS-sorted from thawed PBMCs. Blood from healthy controls was obtained either as purchased buffy coats or from healthy volunteers. Healthy control blood was processed to PBMCs with a Ficoll density gradient and then cryopreserved, whereas patient PBMCs were collected both before and after transplant. The chain employs TRBV12-5 and TRBJ1-6, and TRBD1 aligns with 7 junction nucleotides. The sample was CD4+ T cells from blood. The source is a human donor in good health. The DNA reads TGTGCTAGTGGTTTGGAGACAGGGCGTAATTCACCCCTCCACTTT. It specifies CASGLETGRNSPLHF.